These 27 T cell receptor beta chains originate from one sample sequenced in a study of T-cell memory formation after mild COVID-19. TCRdb ran MiXCR on the 5' RACE reads and lists one entry per CDR3 protein. Found here are about 340,000 distinct CDR3 sequences, around a fifth of them singletons; the top ten hold under 25%. What was sequenced was PBMCs or a T cell subset sorted from them (not recorded which). The source is a man younger than 35 who had mild COVID-19 (a few samples of this study predate the infection). Cell type and time point are not known.

The genes are TRBV9 and TRBJ2-3; 7 positions agree with TRBD1. J gave up 2 bases and V 2 bases, and 5 bases lay outside the gene matches. The germline CDR1 and CDR2 sequences are SGDLS and YYNGEE. The CDR3 spans 15 residues. CDR3 DNA sequence: TGTGCCAGCAGCGTGGATGGACAGGACACAGATACGCAGTATTTT. Translated: CASSVDGQDTDTQYF.

This clonotype was counted only a few times. The rearrangement links TRBV28 to TRBJ2-1; a possible D gene is TRBD1 (5 bases). Trimming stripped 5 bases from V and 5 bases from J, with 16 bases between. Germline V gene lookup returns CDR1 MDHEN and CDR2 SYDVKM. The CDR3 runs 15 residues. The CDR3 loop reads CASSPGRPGNNEQFF. CDR3 DNA sequence: TGTGCCAGCAGTCCCGGACGGCCAGGGAACAATGAGCAGTTCTTC.

This clonotype appeared once. This chain connects TRBV27 to TRBJ1-6; tentatively, D is TRBD1 (6 bases). The CDR3 contains 15 residues. Germline loops: CDR1 MNHEY, CDR2 SMNVEV (reference sequence). V was clipped by 3 bases and J by 10 bases, with 16 bases between them. CDR3: CASSFTGNYGSPLHF. Written as DNA, the CDR3 is TGTGCCAGCAGTTTCACAGGGAATTACGGATCACCCCTCCACTTT.

A few counts support this clonotype. The gene calls are TRBV4-3 and TRBJ2-3; 7 bases match TRBD2. The V and J ends lost 0 bases and 6 bases, in that order; junction bases with no gene match: 6. The germline gives CDR1 LGHNA, CDR2 YSLEER. CDR3 length: 15 amino acids. The CDR3 sequence is CASSQDRRGGDTQYF. CDR3 sequence (DNA): TGCGCCAGCAGCCAAGATCGGCGGGGAGGGGATACGCAGTATTTT.

The chain employs TRBV20-1 and TRBJ2-2; D perhaps matches TRBD2 (5 bases). Germline values: CDR1 DFQATT, CDR2 SNEGSKA (reference sequence). The CDR3 consists of 12 residues. V lost 5 bases, J lost 3 bases, and 7 bases lay in between. The CDR3 spells CSASGDTGELFF. CDR3 nucleotide sequence: TGCAGTGCTTCCGGGGACACCGGGGAGCTGTTTTTT.

This clonotype was seen a few times. The chain couples TRBV7-9 to TRBJ1-1, with 7 bases identical to TRBD1. The J segment lost 4 bases and the V segment lost 3 bases, leaving 11 bases of the junction unmatched. Germline V gives CDR1 SEHNR, CDR2 FQNEAQ (reference sequence). The CDR3 spans 16 residues. CDR3 nucleotide sequence: TGTGCCAGCAGCTTTAGGCCAGGGGGACGATCCACTGAAGCTTTCTTT. It translates to CASSFRPGGRSTEAFF.

The rearrangement links TRBV6-6 to TRBJ2-5; D might be TRBD1 (6 bases). Trimming removed 6 bases at V and 5 bases at J, with 16 bases between. CDR1 is MNHNY and CDR2 is SVGAGI in the germline V gene (reference sequence). CDR3 size: 14 residues. CDR3 protein: CASSYSAGVETQYF. The CDR3 DNA sequence: TGTGCCAGCAGCTATTCCGCAGGGGTGGAGACCCAGTACTTC.

The V gene is TRBV7-8, the J gene TRBJ2-3; D might be TRBD2 (7 bases). Germline-derived CDR1 and CDR2 are SGHVS and FQNEAQ. The germline V and J ends were trimmed by 5 bases and 8 bases, with 11 bases remaining between them. The CDR3 runs 12 residues. CDR3 bases: TGTGCCAGCAGCAGAAGGGGGGGTACGCAGTATTTT. It specifies CASSRRGGTQYF.

This clonotype was seen ten or more times. This sequence joins TRBV7-8 and TRBJ2-7; D possibly corresponds to TRBD1 (6 bases). The V and J ends lost 6 bases and 0 bases respectively, with 12 bases between them. CDR1 is SGHVS, CDR2 FQNEAQ, per germline. The CDR3 covers 14 residues. CDR3 nucleotide sequence: TGTGCCAGCAGAGACCAACAGGGCTCCTACGAGCAGTACTTC. This translates into CASRDQQGSYEQYF. Full variable domain (outside the CDR3, taken from reference TRBV7-8 and TRBJ2-7): GAGVSQSPRYKVAKRGQDVALRCDPISGHVSLFWYQQALGQGPEFLTYFQNEAQLDKSGLPSDRFFAERPEGSVSTLKIQRTQQEDSAVYLCASRDQQGSYEQYFGPGTRLTVT.

V usage is TRBV7-2 and J usage is TRBJ2-1, with TRBD2 matching 9 bases. The V segment lost 4 bases and the J segment 6 bases; nucleotides outside the gene matches: 13. Germline CDR1 SGHTA, CDR2 FQGNSA. The CDR3 is 17 amino acids. Here the CDR3 reads CASSSPSGGRPGNEQFF. The CDR3 DNA reads as TGTGCCAGCAGCTCTCCCAGCGGGGGGCGACCAGGCAATGAGCAGTTCTTC. Looking up the rest from reference TRBV7-2 and TRBJ2-1 gives the full variable domain: GAGVSQSPSNKVTEKGKDVELRCDPISGHTALYWYRQSLGQGLEFLIYFQGNSAPDKSGLPSDRFSAERTGGSVSTLTIQRTQQEDSAVYLCASSSPSGGRPGNEQFFGPGTRLTVL.

The rearrangement uses TRBV15 and TRBJ1-5; D not certain. V lost 0 bases and J lost 4, with 7 bases in between. The germline V gene encodes CDR1 LNHNV and CDR2 YYDKDF (reference sequence). The CDR3 spans 14 residues. This CDR3 is CATSREVQNQPQHF. CDR3 nucleotides: TGTGCCACCAGCAGAGAGGTACAGAATCAGCCCCAGCATTTT.

This chain uses TRBV20-1 with TRBJ1-2; maybe TRBD1 (6 bases). The V gene's germline CDR1 is DFQATT and CDR2 SNEGSKA (reference sequence). This CDR3 comprises 13 residues. The V gene lost 2 bases and the J gene lost 12 bases, with 19 bases spanning the gap. The CDR3 nucleotides read TGCAGTGCTAGACAGGGGTGGTCCGCTGGGGACACCTTC. It encodes CSARQGWSAGDTF.

This clonotype was found a few times. The rearrangement uses TRBV4-1 and TRBJ2-2; D gene uncertain. CDR3 length equals 17 residues. From germline, CDR1 is MGHRA and CDR2 YSYEKL. Trimming stripped 1 base from V and 4 bases from J, with 16 bases between. The CDR3 sequence is CASSQGIPNLATGELFF. In nucleotides, the CDR3 is TGCGCCAGCAGCCAAGGGATTCCTAATCTGGCCACCGGGGAGCTGTTTTTT.

CDR3 nucleotide sequence: TGTGCCAGCAGCTTTGATAGGGGGCCCTACGAGCAGTACGTC. It yields the protein CASSFDRGPYEQYV. The J gene is TRBJ2-7, the V gene TRBV7-2; 7 bases are a match to TRBD1. V lost 3 bases to trimming and J lost 2 bases; unmatched junction nucleotides: 4. Looked up from germline, CDR1 is SGHTA and CDR2 is FQGNSA. This CDR3 has 14 residues.

This chain joins TRBV7-2 and TRBJ1-1; maybe TRBD1 (5 bases). V was clipped by 2 bases and J by 8 bases, with 9 bases between them. CDR3 length equals 12 residues. CDR1 SGHTA and CDR2 FQGNSA come from the germline V gene. The CDR3 protein is CASSLYRTEAFF. The CDR3 DNA is TGTGCCAGCAGCTTATACAGGACGGAAGCTTTCTTT. The full variable domain, its missing parts supplied by reference TRBV7-2 and TRBJ1-1, is GAGVSQSPSNKVTEKGKDVELRCDPISGHTALYWYRQSLGQGLEFLIYFQGNSAPDKSGLPSDRFSAERTGGSVSTLTIQRTQQEDSAVYLCASSLYRTEAFFGQGTRLTVV.

This clonotype has just a few counts. The V call is TRBV25-1, the J call TRBJ2-1; 10 nucleotides line up with TRBD2. Germline V CDR1 and CDR2: MGHDK, SYGVNS. After removal of 2 bases from V and 4 bases from J, the junction contained 5 bases not matched to a gene. The CDR3 is made up of 16 amino acids. The CDR3 bases are TGTGCCAGCAGTGAAATTAGCGGGGGGAATTACAATGAGCAGTTCTTC. Amino acid sequence: CASSEISGGNYNEQFF.

Only a few counts were recorded for this clonotype. The J gene is TRBJ2-5, the V gene TRBV7-2, with D uncertain. The germline V and J ends were trimmed by 2 bases and 4 bases, with 5 bases remaining between them. The germline CDR1 and CDR2 sequences are SGHTA and FQGNSA. This CDR3 is 12 amino acids long. The CDR3 loop is CASSLHRETQYF. CDR3 nucleotide sequence: TGTGCCAGCAGCTTACATCGAGAGACCCAGTACTTC.

CDR3 DNA: TGCAGTGCTAGAGAAGGACTAGCGGTGGATACGCAGTATTTT. It translates to CSAREGLAVDTQYF. V gene TRBV20-1 combines with J gene TRBJ2-3; 10 bases align to TRBD2. V was clipped by 0 bases and J by 6 bases; unmatched bases: 3. This CDR3 has 14 amino acids. Per germline, CDR1 DFQATT and CDR2 SNEGSKA (reference sequence).

This rearrangement joins TRBV10-3 to TRBJ1-2, with a tentative D call TRBD1 (6 bases). Trimming cost V 0 bases and J 8 bases, with 16 bases left between them. Germline V gene sequence: CDR1 ENHRY, CDR2 SYGVKD. This CDR3 spans 15 amino acids. The CDR3 DNA follows: TGTGCCATCAGTGAGTCTGGGGGCAGGGATCAAGGCTACACCTTC. Encoded protein: CAISESGGRDQGYTF.

The chain recombines TRBV7-3 with TRBJ2-1; 12 bases map to TRBD1. The CDR3 spans 15 residues. Trimming took 3 bases from V and 6 from J; bases not matched to a gene: 3. The germline gives CDR1 SGHTA, CDR2 FQGTGA. The CDR3 DNA follows: TGTGCCAGCAGCTTTGGGGACAGGGGGCTCAATGAGCAGTTCTTC. Protein product: CASSFGDRGLNEQFF. The variable domain in full, with the rest retrieved from reference TRBV7-3 and TRBJ2-1, is GAGVSQTPSNKVTEKGKYVELRCDPISGHTALYWYRQSLGQGPEFLIYFQGTGAADDSGLPNDRFFAVRPEGSVSTLKIQRTERGDSAVYLCASSFGDRGLNEQFFGPGTRLTVL.

This clonotype was detected a few times. The chain carries TRBV4-2 and TRBJ2-3; D is perhaps TRBD1 (6 bases). Trimming took 0 bases from V and 6 from J, leaving 16 bases between them. Looked up from germline, CDR1 is LGHNA and CDR2 is YNFKEQ. The CDR3 contains 16 residues. The CDR3 bases are TGTGCCAGCAGCCAAGAGCGGGCCATGGGGGCCGATACGCAGTATTTT. Protein product: CASSQERAMGADTQYF.

The chain combines TRBV7-9 with TRBJ2-7; a weak D match, TRBD1 (6 bases). There are 16 residues in the CDR3. CDR1 and CDR2 (germline): SEHNR, FQNEAQ (reference sequence). V was cut by 1 base and J by 1 base, with 14 bases left in between. The CDR3 DNA is TGTGCCAGCAGCTTAGGTCCGACAGGAACATCCTACGAGCAGTACTTC. Translation: CASSLGPTGTSYEQYF.

This clonotype was detected a few times. The genes are TRBV5-1 and TRBJ1-4; TRBD1 aligns across 7 bases. Germline V gives CDR1 SGHRS, CDR2 YFSETQ. V lost 0 bases and J lost 7; bases outside the gene matches: 6. This CDR3 is built from 15 residues. CDR3 coding DNA: TGCGCCAGCAGCTTGGGACAGGGCATCGGTGAAAAACTGTTTTTT. Translation gives CASSLGQGIGEKLFF. Drawing the rest from reference TRBV5-1 and TRBJ1-4, the complete variable domain is KAGVTQTPRYLIKTRGQQVTLSCSPISGHRSVSWYQQTPGQGLQFLFEYFSETQRNKGNFPGRFSGRQFSNSRSEMNVSTLELGDSALYLCASSLGQGIGEKLFFGSGTQLSVL.

CDR3 region: CATSEPGLAGEEQFF. The CDR3 DNA sequence: TGTGCCACCAGTGAGCCCGGGCTAGCGGGGGAGGAGCAGTTCTTC. This chain uses TRBV24-1 with TRBJ2-1; 10 positions agree with TRBD2. This CDR3 region has 15 residues. Germline-derived CDR1 and CDR2 are KGHDR and SFDVKD. V shed 4 bases and J 10 bases; nucleotides not matched to a gene: 9.

The V gene is TRBV6-2 or TRBV6-3, the J gene TRBJ2-7; D might be TRBD2 (6 bases). Germline loops: CDR1 MNHEY, CDR2 SVGEGT. This CDR3 has 14 amino acids. The V gene lost 5 bases and the J gene lost 2 bases, with 13 bases spanning the gap. The CDR3 DNA is TGTGCCAGCAGTAACTGGGGACTCCCCTACGAGCAGTACGTC. It specifies CASSNWGLPYEQYV.

This clonotype turned up a few times. This chain uses TRBV29-1 with TRBJ1-1, with D possibly matching TRBD1 (5 bases). The V gene's germline CDR1 is SQVTM and CDR2 ANQGSEA. CDR3 length: 14 residues. V lost 1 base and J lost 1, with 10 bases in between. The CDR3 loop reads CSVEGGGRNTEAFF. In DNA, the CDR3 is TGCAGCGTTGAAGGGGGCGGGCGGAACACTGAAGCTTTCTTT.

This clonotype was counted ten times or more. The rearrangement joins TRBV7-6 to TRBJ2-1, with 9 bases aligning to TRBD1. This CDR3 contains 13 residues. The V and J ends lost 3 bases and 6 bases, in that order; junction bases with no gene match: 0. Germline CDR1 SGHVS, CDR2 FNYEAQ. The CDR3 is CASSLTGGNEQFF. CDR3 nucleotides: TGTGCCAGCAGCTTGACAGGGGGCAATGAGCAGTTCTTC.